The present T cell receptor (beta chain) was sequenced within a study of identical twins. Study outcomes and limitations: Zero-insertion findings could be partly confounded by invariant cells (MAIT and iNKT cells). The study drew conclusions from cross-sectional statistical analysis, not from following the same donors.

With respect to this clonotype: Its antigen remains unknown.

TCRdb redid the calling of the 5' RACE reads with MiXCR, one entry per CDR3 protein. The table shows 280,000 or so distinct CDR3 sequences, with approximately 8% occurring only once. J gave up 4 bases and V 4 bases, and 5 bases lay outside the gene matches. CDR3 length equals 14 residues. The germline V gene encodes CDR1 SEHNR and CDR2 FQNEAQ (reference sequence). Another study also made use of these data, one on yellow fever vaccine responses in identical twins.

The TCR sequence derives from a woman aged 18-29 years in good health. V gene TRBV7-9 combines with J gene TRBJ2-3; TRBD1 agrees at 7 bases. Sequenced: memory (CD45RO+) T cells sorted from blood. CDR3 in amino acids: CASSWGTESDTQYF. CDR3 nucleotide sequence: TGTGCCAGCAGCTGGGGGACAGAGTCAGATACGCAGTATTTT.